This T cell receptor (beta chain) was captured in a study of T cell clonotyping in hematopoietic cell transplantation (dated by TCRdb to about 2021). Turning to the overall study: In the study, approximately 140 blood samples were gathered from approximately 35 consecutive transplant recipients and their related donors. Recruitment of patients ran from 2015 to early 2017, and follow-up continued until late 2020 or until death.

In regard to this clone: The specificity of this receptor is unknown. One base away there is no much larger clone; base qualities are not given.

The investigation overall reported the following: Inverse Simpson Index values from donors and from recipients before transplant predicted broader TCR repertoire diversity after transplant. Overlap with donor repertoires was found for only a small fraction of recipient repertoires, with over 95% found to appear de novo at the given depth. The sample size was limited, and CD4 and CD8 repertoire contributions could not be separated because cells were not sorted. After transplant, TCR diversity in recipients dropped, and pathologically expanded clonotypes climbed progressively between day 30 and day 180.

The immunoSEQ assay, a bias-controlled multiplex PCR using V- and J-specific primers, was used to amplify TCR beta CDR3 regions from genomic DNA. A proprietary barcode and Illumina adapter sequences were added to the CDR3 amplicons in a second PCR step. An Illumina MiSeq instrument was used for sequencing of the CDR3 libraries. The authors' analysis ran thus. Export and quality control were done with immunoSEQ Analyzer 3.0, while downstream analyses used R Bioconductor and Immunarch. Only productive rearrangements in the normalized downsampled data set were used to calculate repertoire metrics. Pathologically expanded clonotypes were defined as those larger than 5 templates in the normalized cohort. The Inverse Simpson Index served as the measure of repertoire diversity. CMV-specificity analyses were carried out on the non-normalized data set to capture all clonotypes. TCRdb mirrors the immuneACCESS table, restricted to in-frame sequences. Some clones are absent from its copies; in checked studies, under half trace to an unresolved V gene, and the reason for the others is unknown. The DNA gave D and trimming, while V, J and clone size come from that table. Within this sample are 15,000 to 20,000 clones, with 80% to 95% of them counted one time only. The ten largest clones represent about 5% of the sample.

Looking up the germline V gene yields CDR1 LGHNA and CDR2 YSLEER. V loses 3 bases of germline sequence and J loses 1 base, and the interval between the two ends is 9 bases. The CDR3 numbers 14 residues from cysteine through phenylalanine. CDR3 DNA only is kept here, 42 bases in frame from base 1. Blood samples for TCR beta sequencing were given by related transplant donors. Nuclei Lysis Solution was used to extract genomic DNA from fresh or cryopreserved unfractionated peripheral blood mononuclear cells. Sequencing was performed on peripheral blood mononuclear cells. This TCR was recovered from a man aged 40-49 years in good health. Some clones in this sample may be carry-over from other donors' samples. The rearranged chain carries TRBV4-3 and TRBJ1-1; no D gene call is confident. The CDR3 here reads CASSQGRRNTEAFF. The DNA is TGCGCCAGCAGCCAGGGAAGGAGGAACACTGAAGCTTTCTTT.